The TCR beta chain under discussion was sequenced for a study of shared clonotypes between healthy human individuals. Whole-study findings and limits: Relative to clonotypes present in all four donors, those not shared had lower generation probabilities. The genetic and exposure-history diversity represented was limited by few donors. Clonotype sharing among donors, it was expected, would be affected by sequencing depth.

The V end was cut by 4 bases, the J end by 4 bases, with 17 bases between. Germline V gene sequence: CDR1 SEHNR, CDR2 FQNEAQ (reference sequence). The CDR3 contains 15 residues. Measured with immunoSEQ multiplex PCR; TCRdb has only the in-frame clones, and not every one. This repertoire shows about 2.4 million clones, approximately 94% found once; its top ten account for 0.36%. Notes on this clone: Its antigen is as yet unknown.

The chain couples TRBV7-9 to TRBJ2-7; no clear D gene. Sequenced material: naive CD4+ T cells from PBMCs. Regarding subset: CD45RA+ positively selected. This sequence originates from a man aged 18 to 29 in good health. Some clones in this sample may be carry-over from other donors' samples. CDR3 in DNA: TGTGCCAGCAGCTCCTTCACCGGAGACCCATACGAGCAGTACTTC. Translation gives CASSSFTGDPYEQYF.